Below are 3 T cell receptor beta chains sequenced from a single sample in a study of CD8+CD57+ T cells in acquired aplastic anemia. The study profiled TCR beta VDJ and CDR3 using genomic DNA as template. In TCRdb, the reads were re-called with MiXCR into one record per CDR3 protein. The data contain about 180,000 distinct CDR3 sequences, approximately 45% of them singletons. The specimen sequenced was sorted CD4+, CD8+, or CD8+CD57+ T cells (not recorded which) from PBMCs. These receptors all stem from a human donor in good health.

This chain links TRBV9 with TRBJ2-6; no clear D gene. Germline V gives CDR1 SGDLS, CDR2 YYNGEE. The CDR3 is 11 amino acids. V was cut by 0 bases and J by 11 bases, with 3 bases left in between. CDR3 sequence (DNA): TGTGCCAGCAGCGTAGCCGACGTCCTGACTTTC. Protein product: CASSVADVLTF.

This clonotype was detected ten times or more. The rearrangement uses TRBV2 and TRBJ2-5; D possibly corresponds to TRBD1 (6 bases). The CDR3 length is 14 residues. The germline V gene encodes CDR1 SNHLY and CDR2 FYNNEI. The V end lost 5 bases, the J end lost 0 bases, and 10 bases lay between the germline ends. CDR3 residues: CASSQGQNQETQYF. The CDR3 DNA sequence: TGTGCCAGCAGTCAAGGACAGAACCAAGAGACCCAGTACTTC.

CDR3 in amino acids: CASSYSSSGIPDTQYF. The CDR3 DNA sequence: TGTGCCAGCAGTTACTCGTCTAGCGGGATCCCAGATACGCAGTATTTT. The chain recombines TRBV6-5 with TRBJ2-3; 9 nucleotides line up with TRBD2. Trimming cost V 0 bases and J 4 bases; bases outside gene matches: 5. The CDR3 length is 16 residues. CDR1 is MNHEY, CDR2 SVGAGI, per germline.